This record concerns one TCR beta chain sequence. Its antigen is not identified. The data are from a study of CXCR3-negative and CXCR3-positive naive CD8 T cells. Study-wide findings and caveats: Both naive subsets had comparably high diversity; memory CD8+ cells much lower.

All TRB cDNA libraries came from 5' RACE performed with UMI labels. For each CDR3 protein, TCRdb gives one entry from its re-call of the 5' RACE reads, without DNA. Recorded for this sample: 45,000 to 65,000 distinct CDR3 sequences. CDR3 length: 16 residues. Per germline, CDR1 MDHEN and CDR2 SYDVKM. Sorting yielded triplicates of about 280,000 cells for each CD8+ T cell subset. The source of this sequence is a human donor in good health. Some clones in this sample may be carry-over from other donors' samples. Sample: memory CD8+ T cells from blood. The chain is built from TRBV28 and TRBJ2-1; TCRdb outputs TRBD2, but without DNA this stays unchecked. The CDR3 sequence: CASRPQGGPRYNEQFF. The variable domain in full, completed from reference TRBV28 and TRBJ2-1, reads DVKVTQSSRYLVKRTGEKVFLECVQDMDHENMFWYRQDPGLGLRLIYFSYDVKMKEKGDIPEGYSVSREKKERFSLILESASTNQTSMYLCASRPQGGPRYNEQFFGPGTRLTVL.